The subject of this entry is one T cell receptor (beta chain). Its matching antigen is unknown. TRB was amplified from 250 ng of peripheral blood genomic DNA per sample. These data are taken from a study of T cell clusters in autoimmune cytopenias. Study-wide results and limits: Physiological T cell clusters of healthy donors were apparently absent in primary autoimmune cytopenia patients. The T cell clusters were defined only in silico, without experimental functional validation. TRB repertoire shifts in secondary cytopenia and chronic lymphocytic leukemia mostly reflected lymphoma, not autoimmunity.

One tube held mixed TRB-A and TRB-B primer pools for touch-down PCR. TCRdb reprocessed the multiplex PCR reads and keeps a single row for each CDR3 protein, giving no DNA. The listing contains around 7,400 distinct CDR3 sequences. CDR3 length: 16 residues. Per the germline V gene, CDR1 is SGHDT and CDR2 is YYEEEE. This receptor was obtained from a human donor with an autoimmune cytopenia or autoimmune hepatitis (not recorded which). Sequencing input: peripheral blood. The rearrangement joins TRBV5-6 to TRBJ2-3; as DNA is missing, the TRBD2 call by TCRdb cannot be tested. The CDR3 reads CASSLTLAESTDTQYF.